A single T cell receptor beta chain is shown here with its context. This clone appeared once. What antigen it recognizes has not been identified. No base quality information exists; no much larger clone differs at one position. These data come from a study of T cell repertoires in ileal Crohn's disease (dated by TCRdb to about 2019). About the study as a whole: Median disease duration was roughly eight years, and roughly 35% of patients were identified as active smokers at the time of surgery. Endoscopic postoperative recurrence was defined as a Rutgeerts score above i0. The study was conducted in parallel with a multicentre cohort that was designed to identify predictors of early endoscopic recurrence following ileocolonic resection. A total of around 150 mucosal samples from around 57 patients were sequenced, collected from several sites on the surgical specimen as well as at postoperative endoscopy. Roughly half of the patients were given postoperative therapy, with ten to twelve receiving thiopurines and 15 to 20 receiving anti-TNF agents. Every patient underwent surgery because of a complication, which was stricturing disease in approximately 60% of cases and penetrating disease in roughly 39%. TCR repertoire analysis was performed in about 61 Crohn's disease patients drawn from a prospective multicentre cohort. Beyond this particular receptor, the publication reports: Higher percentages of high-frequency clones at the time of surgery were linked to endoscopic recurrence, and every patient with clonality above 26.8% (18/57) had recurrence. More high-frequency clones were carried by sorted CD8 T cells than by CD4 T cells, suggesting that mucosal expansions were mainly CD8. Patients who were active smokers at surgery had a significantly higher proportion of clonal expansions than non-smokers (around 24% vs 18%, p=0.02). Only a subgroup of patients, of unstated size, had their mucosal CD4 and CD8 T cells sorted and sequenced.

For commercial TCRB immunosequencing, 450 to 550 nanograms of biopsy DNA were submitted for each sample. Adaptive Biotechnology amplified the CDR3 regions from genomic DNA with a two-step multiplex PCR designed to control amplification bias. Primers for every V and J gene segment were used in the first PCR, and barcodes and Illumina adapters were added in the second PCR. CDR3 libraries were sequenced on an Illumina instrument. For the original study's pipeline: Analysis combined the vendor-provided pipelines with custom analysis of raw data in R/Bioconductor under R version 3.3.0. Clonality, ranging from 0 to 1, was calculated as the inverse of the normalised Shannon entropy of all productive clones. High-frequency clones were defined as the share of the repertoire taken up by the top 100 clones, keeping only clones that passed a 95% confidence test. Repertoire diversity was measured with the Simpson index, and overlap between samples was measured with the Morisita-Horn index. Drawn from immuneACCESS, this table holds only the in-frame rearrangements with V and J called that TCRdb kept. Clones are partly lost; checked studies trace under half to an unresolved V gene and leave the rest unexplained. That table supplies the V and J calls and clone size; D and trimming were determined from the DNA. The sample has nearly 7,000 clones on record, 70% to 85% of them singletons. The ten largest clonotypes hold roughly 3% of the sample.

Relative to germline, V is missing 6 bases and J is missing 10 bases, with 7 bases of the junction outside any gene match. The CDR3 numbers 13 residues from cysteine through phenylalanine. Only the CDR3 DNA is retained, 39 bases long and in frame from the first base. The germline V gene (reference sequence) yields LNHDA for CDR1 and SQIVND for CDR2. Adults with ileal or ileocolonic Crohn's disease and an indication for ileocolonic resection were eligible for inclusion. Before DNA extraction, whole ileal mucosal biopsies were kept frozen at -80 degrees C. A TRizol-based method was used to extract genomic DNA from the frozen whole biopsies, and the DNA was quantified with a NanoDrop 2000 spectrophotometer.

The sequenced sample was ileal tissue. The sequence came from an adult with Crohn's disease. The chain was built from TRBV19 and TRBJ1-1; a stretch of 11 junction bases matches TRBD1. The DNA sequence is as follows: TGTGCCAGTAGCAGGGACAGGGGGGGCAGAGCTTTCTTT. It translates to CASSRDRGGRAFF.